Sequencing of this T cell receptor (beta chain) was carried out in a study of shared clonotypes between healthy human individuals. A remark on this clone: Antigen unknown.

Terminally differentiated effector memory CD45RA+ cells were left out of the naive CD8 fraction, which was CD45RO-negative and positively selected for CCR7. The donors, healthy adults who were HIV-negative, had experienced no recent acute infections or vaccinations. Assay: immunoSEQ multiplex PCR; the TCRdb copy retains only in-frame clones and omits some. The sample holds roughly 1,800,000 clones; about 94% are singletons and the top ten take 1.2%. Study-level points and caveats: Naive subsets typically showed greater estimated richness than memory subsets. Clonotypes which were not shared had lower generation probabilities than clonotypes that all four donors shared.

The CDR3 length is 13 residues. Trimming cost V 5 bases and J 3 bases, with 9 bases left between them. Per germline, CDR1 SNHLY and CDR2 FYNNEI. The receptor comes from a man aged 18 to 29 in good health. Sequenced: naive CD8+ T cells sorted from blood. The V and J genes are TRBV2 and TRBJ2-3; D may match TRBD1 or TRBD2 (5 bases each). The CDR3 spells CASSSGPTDTQYF. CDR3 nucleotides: TGTGCCAGCAGTTCGGGACCTACAGATACGCAGTATTTT.